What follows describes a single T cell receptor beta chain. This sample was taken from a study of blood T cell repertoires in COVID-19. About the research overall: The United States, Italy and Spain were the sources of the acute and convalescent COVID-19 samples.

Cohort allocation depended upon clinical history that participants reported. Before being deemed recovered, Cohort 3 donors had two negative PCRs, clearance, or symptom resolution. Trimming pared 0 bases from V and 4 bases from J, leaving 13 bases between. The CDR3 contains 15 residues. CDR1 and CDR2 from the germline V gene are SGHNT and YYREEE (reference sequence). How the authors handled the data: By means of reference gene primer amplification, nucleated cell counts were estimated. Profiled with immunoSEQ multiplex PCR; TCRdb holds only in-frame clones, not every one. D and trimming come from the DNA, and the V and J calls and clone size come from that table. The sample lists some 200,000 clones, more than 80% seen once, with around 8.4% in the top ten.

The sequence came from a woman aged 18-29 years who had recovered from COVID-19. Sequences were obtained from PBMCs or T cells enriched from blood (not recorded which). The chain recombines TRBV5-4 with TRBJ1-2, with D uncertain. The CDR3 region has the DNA TGTGCCAGCAGCTTGGAAACCCTCTCTATCTATGGCTACACCTTC. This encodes CASSLETLSIYGYTF.